This is a list of T cell receptor beta chains from one sample in a study of long-term antiretroviral therapy in people with HIV. Measured with immunoSEQ multiplex PCR; TCRdb has only the in-frame clones, and not every one. The data contain around 24,000 clones, roughly three quarters of them seen just once; the ten biggest clones take up around 5%. The sample was unsorted PBMCs, taken 0.5 years after starting antiretroviral therapy. These receptor sequences come from a woman aged 40 to 55 with HIV. CDR3s include the opening cysteine and the closing phenylalanine or tryptophan. D genes are given only for firm matches. Clone size, where shown, is once, few, many, or a class for clones that have expanded.

TRBJ2-3 | few | TRBV5-6 | TRBD2 | TGTGCCAGCAGCCGGCCCCCGGGGCGGGGGGGAGATACGCAGTATTTT | CASSRPPGRGGDTQYF
TRBJ2-3 | - | TRBV4-1 | TRBD1 | TGCGCCAGCAGCCAAGATAGCCTGGGACAGGAAAGCACAGATACGCAGTATTTT | CASSQDSLGQESTDTQYF
TRBJ2-3 | - | TRBV5-6 | - | TGTGCCAGCAGCTTGGTATCTGTAGGGGGTTCCCCGGGTGATACGCAGTATTTT | CASSLVSVGGSPGDTQYF
TRBJ1-1 | - | TRBV2 | - | TGTGCCAGCAGTGTATTAGGGACCCTTGAAGCTTTCTTT | CASSVLGTLEAFF
TRBJ1-2 | - | TRBV20-1 | TRBD1 | TGCAGTGCTAGAGCCCTGGGACAGGCGAACTTC | CSARALGQANF
TRBJ1-6 | - | TRBV30 | - | TGTGCCTGGAGCAGTAATTCACCCCTCCACTTT | CAWSSNSPLHF
TRBJ1-2 | - | TRBV25-1 | - | TGTGCCAGCAGTGACCTGGACGGCCTTGGCTACACCTTC | CASSDLDGLGYTF
TRBJ1-4 | once | TRBV20-1 | - | TGCAGTGCAGTAGGTGAAAAACTGTTTTTT | CSAVGEKLFF
TRBJ2-1 | - | TRBV2 | - | TGTGCCAGCAGATACACCCGGGACACTCCTTGGAATGAGCAGTTCTTC | CASRYTRDTPWNEQFF
TRBJ1-4 | - | TRBV11-2 | TRBD1 | TGTGCCAGCAGCGGTCATGGGACAGACCTTAGAGAGGAACTGTTTTTT | CASSGHGTDLREELFF
TRBJ1-3 | - | TRBV7-2 | - | TGTGCCAGCAGCTTAGCGGGAACATTGAACTCTGGAAACACCATATATTTT | CASSLAGTLNSGNTIYF
TRBJ2-4 | - | TRBV7-9 | TRBD1 | TGTGCCAGCAGCGGATACCGGGACAGGGTTAACAAAAACATTCAGTACTTC | CASSGYRDRVNKNIQYF
TRBJ2-7 | few | TRBV7-2 | - | TGTGCCAGCAGCTTAGCCCCCTCCCGAGGGGACTACGAGCAGTACTTC | CASSLAPSRGDYEQYF
TRBJ2-7 | - | TRBV4-2 | TRBD2 | TGTGCCAGCAGCCAACAAATAGCGGGGGGGTCCTACGAGCAGTACTTC | CASSQQIAGGSYEQYF
TRBJ2-1 | - | TRBV4-1 | TRBD1 | TGCGCCAGCAGCCACCCCAAGGACAGGGGTGGTTCCTACAATGAGCAGTTCTTC | CASSHPKDRGGSYNEQFF
TRBJ2-1 | - | TRBV5-1 | - | TGCGCCAGCAGCTTCGGGGGGCAGGATGAGCAGTTCTTC | CASSFGGQDEQFF
TRBJ1-2 | - | TRBV7-2 | TRBD1 | TGTGCCAGCAGCCTTACTAGGGGGCGGGCCTATGGCTACACCTTC | CASSLTRGRAYGYTF
TRBJ2-7 | - | TRBV5-1 | TRBD1 | TGCGCCAGCAGCCTGGGGCCGGGACAGGGACACGAGCAGTACTTC | CASSLGPGQGHEQYF
TRBJ1-1 | - | TRBV7-9 | TRBD1 | TGTGCCAGCGGATTAAGGGGACAGCGCGGGACTGAAGCTTTCTTT | CASGLRGQRGTEAFF
TRBJ1-6 | - | TRBV5-1 | TRBD1 | TGCGCCAGCAGCTTGCAACAGGGGGCGTCCTATAATTCACCCCTCCACTTT | CASSLQQGASYNSPLHF
TRBJ2-2 | - | TRBV4-2 | - | TGTGCCAGCAGCCAAGAAGTTACGCGGGGGCTCGGGGAGCTGTTTTTT | CASSQEVTRGLGELFF
TRBJ2-3 | - | TRBV2 | TRBD1 | TGTGCCAGCAGTGGTCGACAGGGTGGCACAGATACGCAGTATTTT | CASSGRQGGTDTQYF
TRBJ1-6 | - | TRBV28 | TRBD1 | TGTGCCAGCAGTTTGGGGCTGGGGACAGGGAGTTCACCCCTCCACTTT | CASSLGLGTGSSPLHF
TRBJ2-7 | - | TRBV9 | - | TGTGCCAGCGGCACAGGACAGCTGAACTACGAGCAGTACTTC | CASGTGQLNYEQYF
TRBJ2-7 | few | TRBV15 | - | TGTGCCACCAGCAGAGATCAGGGGCTACCCTACGAGCAGTACTTC | CATSRDQGLPYEQYF
TRBJ1-4 | - | TRBV4-2 | TRBD1 | TGTGCCAGCAGCCCCGGACAGGGGGGAGCAACTAATGAAAAACTGTTTTTT | CASSPGQGGATNEKLFF
TRBJ2-3 | once | TRBV7-7 | - | TGTGCCAGCAGCCTAGGGCGAAGGGGCACAGATACGCAGTATTTT | CASSLGRRGTDTQYF
TRBJ2-1 | - | TRBV7-9 | - | TGTGCCAGCAGCTTTTACGGGGGAGGATCCTTCGATGAGCAGTTCTTC | CASSFYGGGSFDEQFF
TRBJ2-2 | once | TRBV10-3 | TRBD2 | TGTGCCATCTCCCCGGGACTAGGACCGTCGGAGCTGTTTTTT | CAISPGLGPSELFF
TRBJ2-5 | - | TRBV9 | - | TGTGCCAGCAGCGCGTACCAAGAGACCCAGTACTTC | CASSAYQETQYF
TRBJ1-1 | - | TRBV10-3 | TRBD1 | TGTGCCATCAGTGAGGAGGGGACAGGGGGCGATTTCTTT | CAISEEGTGGDFF
TRBJ2-1 | few | TRBV2 | - | TGTGCCAGCAGCCCTGTCAATGAGCAGTTCTTC | CASSPVNEQFF
TRBJ1-5 | - | TRBV2 | - | TGTGCCAGCAAGGCGTCGGGGGGCAATCAGCCCCAGCATTTT | CASKASGGNQPQHF
TRBJ1-1 | - | TRBV19 | - | TGTGCCAGTAAGCACTTGGCTGAAGCTTTCTTT | CASKHLAEAFF
TRBJ1-1 | - | TRBV7-8 | - | TGTGCCAGCAGCTTAACCGTTTCCAATAACCGGTGGGCTGAAGCTTTCTTT | CASSLTVSNNRWAEAFF
TRBJ1-1 | medium-sized | TRBV5-1 | - | TGCGCCAGCAGCTTAAACAGAAACACTGAAGCTTTCTTT | CASSLNRNTEAFF
TRBJ1-1 | - | TRBV7-8 | - | TGTGCCAGCAGCTTAGACACTGAAGCTTTCTTT | CASSLDTEAFF
TRBJ1-6 | - | TRBV6-5 | TRBD1 | TGTGCCAGCTCATGGACAGGGGGCATCGATTCACCCCTCCACTTT | CASSWTGGIDSPLHF
TRBJ1-1 | - | TRBV30 | - | TGTGCCTGGAGTAGGGGGGCCGAGAACATTGAAGCTTTCTTT | CAWSRGAENIEAFF
TRBJ1-5 | - | TRBV6-1 | - | TGTGCCAGCAGTGAAATTCCAGGCTGGGGCAATCAGCCCCAGCATTTT | CASSEIPGWGNQPQHF
TRBJ2-1 | - | TRBV28 | TRBD2 | TGTGCCAGCAGTCGAGGACTAGCCCCGTTCTTC | CASSRGLAPFF
TRBJ2-7 | - | TRBV29-1 | - | TGCAGCGTTGAGAGGCGAGGCGAGCAGTACTTC | CSVERRGEQYF
TRBJ1-3 | - | TRBV9 | - | TGTGCCAGCAGCGTAGAGGACCTGGGGCTCTCTGGAAACACCATATATTTT | CASSVEDLGLSGNTIYF
TRBJ2-7 | - | TRBV5-4 | - | TGTGCCAGCAGCCCGGGGGGACAGAGAACCTACGAGCAGTACTTC | CASSPGGQRTYEQYF
TRBJ2-2 | - | TRBV29-1 | TRBD2 | TGCAGCGTTAGGACTAGCGGGGGGGCCGGGGAGCTGTTTTTT | CSVRTSGGAGELFF
TRBJ1-4 | - | TRBV7-9 | TRBD1 | TGTGCCAGCAGCATACCGGGACAGGTTGAAAAACTGTTTTTT | CASSIPGQVEKLFF
TRBJ2-6 | - | TRBV6-1 | TRBD1 | TGTGCCAGCAAAGGGGGCGACTCTGGGGCCAACGTCCTGACTTTC | CASKGGDSGANVLTF
TRBJ2-2 | few | TRBV2 | TRBD2 | TGTGCCAGTTTGGGACTAGCTCAGAACGGGGAGCTGTTTTTT | CASLGLAQNGELFF
TRBJ1-1 | - | TRBV5-8 | - | TGTGCCAGCATCGCAGGGGAAGCAACTGAAGCTTTCTTT | CASIAGEATEAFF
TRBJ2-5 | - | TRBV6-1 | - | TGTGCCAGCAGTCTTAGACAGCAAGAGACCCAGTACTTC | CASSLRQQETQYF
TRBJ2-1 | - | TRBV28 | TRBD2 | TGTGCCAGCAGAGTCGGGGGGGACCAGAACAATGAGCAGTTCTTC | CASRVGGDQNNEQFF
TRBJ2-3 | - | TRBV4-2 | - | TGTGCCAGCAGCCAAGATCCGCCTGAGGGGGGGCCCACAGATACGCAGTATTTT | CASSQDPPEGGPTDTQYF
TRBJ2-2 | - | TRBV7-3 | TRBD2 | TGTGCCAGCAGCTTAAGGGGTAGCGGGGGGGCTCCGGACACCGGGGAGCTGTTTTTT | CASSLRGSGGAPDTGELFF
TRBJ2-3 | - | TRBV19 | - | TGTGCCAGTAGTAGCGGGGGCTCAGATACGCAGTATTTT | CASSSGGSDTQYF
TRBJ2-2 | - | TRBV2 | TRBD2 | TGTGCCAGCAGGGAAGGACTAGCGGGGGATCTGGCCACCGGGGAGCTGTTTTTT | CASREGLAGDLATGELFF
TRBJ2-3 | once | TRBV4-2 | - | TGTGCCAGCAGCCGAGGGGTCCCCTCAACTAGCACAGATACGCAGTATTTT | CASSRGVPSTSTDTQYF